Listed below are T cell receptor beta chains from one sample, sequenced in a study of T cell repertoires in cytomegalovirus infection. TCRdb re-analysed the reads in MiXCR, keeping a single row per CDR3 protein. Here the sample spans some 500,000 distinct CDR3 sequences, about 39% being singletons. These receptors' targets are unknown. The material was cultured PBMCs, obtained from culture after CMV antigen stimulation. The origin of the receptors is a human donor in good health (CMV status not recorded). Some clones in this sample may be carry-over from other donors' samples. The CDR3 runs from the conserved cysteine through the conserved F or W. Fields, in order: J gene, V gene, CDR3 protein.

J gene: TRBJ2-7; V gene: TRBV7-9; CDR3 protein: CASSLAGTGAHEQYF
J gene: TRBJ1-2; V gene: TRBV7-2; CDR3 protein: CASSLEGPGGYGYTF
J gene: TRBJ1-1; V gene: TRBV6-5; CDR3 protein: CATNGQGNTEAFF
J gene: TRBJ2-3; V gene: TRBV12-3/TRBV12-4; CDR3 protein: CASSLSPGLAGYADTQYF
J gene: TRBJ2-7; V gene: TRBV12-5; CDR3 protein: CASGPGQVYEQYF
J gene: TRBJ2-7; V gene: TRBV6-2/TRBV6-3; CDR3 protein: CASSYPVHEQYF
J gene: TRBJ2-1; V gene: TRBV5-6; CDR3 protein: CASSPGVAGYNEQFF
J gene: TRBJ2-1; V gene: TRBV11-2; CDR3 protein: CASSQLLLADNEQFF
J gene: TRBJ2-1; V gene: TRBV6-2/TRBV6-3; CDR3 protein: CASTLLGPLVSYSYNEQFF
J gene: TRBJ2-5; V gene: TRBV20-1; CDR3 protein: CSASKGQETQYF
J gene: TRBJ1-5; V gene: TRBV6-2/TRBV6-3; CDR3 protein: CASSYLDSNQPQHF
J gene: TRBJ1-4; V gene: TRBV27; CDR3 protein: CASKATAGEFEKLFF
J gene: TRBJ1-5; V gene: TRBV5-1; CDR3 protein: CASSWTARECQPQHF
J gene: TRBJ2-1; V gene: TRBV10-2; CDR3 protein: CASRGTSGRLNNEQFF
J gene: TRBJ2-4; V gene: TRBV11-2; CDR3 protein: CASRHLRENIQYF
J gene: TRBJ2-4; V gene: TRBV12-3/TRBV12-4; CDR3 protein: CASRLAGGVQYF
J gene: TRBJ1-1; V gene: TRBV9; CDR3 protein: CASSVGVWTEAFF
J gene: TRBJ2-1; V gene: TRBV7-8; CDR3 protein: CASSSRVLGAYNEQFF
J gene: TRBJ2-7; V gene: TRBV20-1; CDR3 protein: CSARDGTSGEQYF
J gene: TRBJ2-2; V gene: TRBV20-1; CDR3 protein: CSARPGTGGDTGELFF
J gene: TRBJ2-7; V gene: TRBV7-2; CDR3 protein: CASSLEFWRGGRYEQYF
J gene: TRBJ2-3; V gene: TRBV7-2; CDR3 protein: CASSSTSQGTDTQYF
J gene: TRBJ2-5; V gene: TRBV6-1; CDR3 protein: CASSEGQGGGQETQYF
J gene: TRBJ1-2; V gene: TRBV15; CDR3 protein: CATSRASYGYTF